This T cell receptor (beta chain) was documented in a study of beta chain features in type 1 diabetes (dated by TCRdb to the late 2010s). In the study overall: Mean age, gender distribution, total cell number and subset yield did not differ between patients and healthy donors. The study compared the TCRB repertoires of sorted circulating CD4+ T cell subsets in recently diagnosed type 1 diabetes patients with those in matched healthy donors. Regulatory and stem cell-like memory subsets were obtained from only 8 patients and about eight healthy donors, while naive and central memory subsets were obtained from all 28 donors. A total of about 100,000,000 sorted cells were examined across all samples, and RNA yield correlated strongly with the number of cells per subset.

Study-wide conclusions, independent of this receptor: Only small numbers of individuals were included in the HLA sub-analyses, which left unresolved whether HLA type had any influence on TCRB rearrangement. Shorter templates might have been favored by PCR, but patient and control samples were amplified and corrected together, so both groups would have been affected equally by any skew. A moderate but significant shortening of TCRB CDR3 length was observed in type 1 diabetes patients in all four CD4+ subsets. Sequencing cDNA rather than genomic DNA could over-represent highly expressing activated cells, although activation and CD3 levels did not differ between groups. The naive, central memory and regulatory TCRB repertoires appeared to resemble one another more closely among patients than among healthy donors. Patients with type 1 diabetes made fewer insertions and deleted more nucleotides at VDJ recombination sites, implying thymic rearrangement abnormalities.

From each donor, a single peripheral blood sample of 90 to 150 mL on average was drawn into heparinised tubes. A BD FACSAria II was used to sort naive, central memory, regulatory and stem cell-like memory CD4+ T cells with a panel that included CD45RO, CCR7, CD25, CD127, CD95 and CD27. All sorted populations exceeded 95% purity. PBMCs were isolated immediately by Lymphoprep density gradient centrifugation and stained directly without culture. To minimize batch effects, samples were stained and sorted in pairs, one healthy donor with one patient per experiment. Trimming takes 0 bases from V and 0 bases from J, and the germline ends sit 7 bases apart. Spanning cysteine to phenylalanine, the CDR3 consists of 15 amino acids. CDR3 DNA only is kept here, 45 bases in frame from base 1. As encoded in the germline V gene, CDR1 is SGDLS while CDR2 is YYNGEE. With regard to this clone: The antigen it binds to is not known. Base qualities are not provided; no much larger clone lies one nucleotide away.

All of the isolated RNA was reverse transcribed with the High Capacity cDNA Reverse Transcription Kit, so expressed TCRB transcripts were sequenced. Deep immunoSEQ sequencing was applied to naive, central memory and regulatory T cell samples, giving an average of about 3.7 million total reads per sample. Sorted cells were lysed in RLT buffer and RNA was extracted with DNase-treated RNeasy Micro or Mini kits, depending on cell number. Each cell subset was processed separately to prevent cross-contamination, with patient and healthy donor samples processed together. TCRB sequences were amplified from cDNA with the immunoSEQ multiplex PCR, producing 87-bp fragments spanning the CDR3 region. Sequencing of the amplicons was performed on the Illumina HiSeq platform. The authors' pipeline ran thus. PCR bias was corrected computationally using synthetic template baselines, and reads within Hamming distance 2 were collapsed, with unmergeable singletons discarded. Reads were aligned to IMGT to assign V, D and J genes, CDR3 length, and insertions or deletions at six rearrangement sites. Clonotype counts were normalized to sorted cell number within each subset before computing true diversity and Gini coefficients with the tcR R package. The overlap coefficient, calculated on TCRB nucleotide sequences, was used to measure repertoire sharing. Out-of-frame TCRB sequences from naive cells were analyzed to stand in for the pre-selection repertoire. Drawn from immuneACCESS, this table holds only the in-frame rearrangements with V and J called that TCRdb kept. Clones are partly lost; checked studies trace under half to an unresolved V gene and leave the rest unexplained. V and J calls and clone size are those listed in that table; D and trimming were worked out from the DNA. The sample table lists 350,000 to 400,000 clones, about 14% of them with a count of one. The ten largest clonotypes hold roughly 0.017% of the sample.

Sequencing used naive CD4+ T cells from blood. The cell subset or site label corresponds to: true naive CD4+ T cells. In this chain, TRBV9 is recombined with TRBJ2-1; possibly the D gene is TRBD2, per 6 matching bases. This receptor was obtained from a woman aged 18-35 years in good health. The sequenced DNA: TGTGCCAGCAGCGTAGGCGGGATCTCCTACAATGAGCAGTTCTTC. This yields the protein CASSVGGISYNEQFF.